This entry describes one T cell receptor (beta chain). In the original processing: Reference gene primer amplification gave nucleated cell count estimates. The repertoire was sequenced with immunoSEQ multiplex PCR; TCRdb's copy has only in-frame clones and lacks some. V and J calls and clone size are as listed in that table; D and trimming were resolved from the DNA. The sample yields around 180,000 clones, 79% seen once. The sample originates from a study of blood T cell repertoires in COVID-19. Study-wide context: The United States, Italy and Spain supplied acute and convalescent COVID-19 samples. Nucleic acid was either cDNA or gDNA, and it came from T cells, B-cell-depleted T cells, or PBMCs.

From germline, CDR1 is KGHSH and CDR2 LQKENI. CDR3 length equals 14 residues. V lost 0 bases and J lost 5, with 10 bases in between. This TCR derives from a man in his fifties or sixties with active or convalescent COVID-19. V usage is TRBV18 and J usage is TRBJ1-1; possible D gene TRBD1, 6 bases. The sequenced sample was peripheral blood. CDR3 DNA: TGTGCCAGCTCACCACCGGGGGCAAGAACTGAAGCTTTCTTT. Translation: CASSPPGARTEAFF.